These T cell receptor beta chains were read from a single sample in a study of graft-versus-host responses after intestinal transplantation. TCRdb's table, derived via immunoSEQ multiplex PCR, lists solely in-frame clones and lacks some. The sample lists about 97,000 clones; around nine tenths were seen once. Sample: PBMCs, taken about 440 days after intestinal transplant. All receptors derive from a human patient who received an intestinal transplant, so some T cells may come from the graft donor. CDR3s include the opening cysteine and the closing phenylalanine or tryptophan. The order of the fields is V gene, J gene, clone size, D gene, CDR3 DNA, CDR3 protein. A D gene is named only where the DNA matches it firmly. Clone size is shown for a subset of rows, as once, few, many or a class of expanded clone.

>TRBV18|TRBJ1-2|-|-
TGTGCCAGCTCACCGGTTCCTTATGGCTACACCTTC
CASSPVPYGYTF
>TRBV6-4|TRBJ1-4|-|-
TGTGCCAGCAGTGCCGGTACTAATGAAAAACTGTTTTTT
CASSAGTNEKLFF
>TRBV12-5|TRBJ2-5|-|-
TGTGCTAGTGGTCCCCCTCCCACCGGGGAGACCCAGTACTTC
CASGPPPTGETQYF
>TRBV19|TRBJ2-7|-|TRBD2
TGTGCCAGTAGGTCTACTAGCGGGGGAAACTACGAGCAGTACTTC
CASRSTSGGNYEQYF
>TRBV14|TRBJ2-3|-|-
TGTGCCAGCAGCCAAGAGGAGGACACACGCACAGATACGCAGTATTTT
CASSQEEDTRTDTQYF
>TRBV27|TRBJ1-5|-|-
TGTGCCAGCAGTTTATCGGGCAGCAATCAGCCCCAGCATTTT
CASSLSGSNQPQHF
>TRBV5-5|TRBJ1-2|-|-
TGTGCCAGCTCCTTCCAGGGAAGCTATGGCTACACCTTC
CASSFQGSYGYTF
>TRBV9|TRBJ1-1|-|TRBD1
TGTGCCAGCAGCCTACAGGGGGCGAACACTGAAGCTTTCTTT
CASSLQGANTEAFF
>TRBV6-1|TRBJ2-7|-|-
TGTGCCAGCAGCGGGGGGGGGACAGAGACCTACGAGCAGTACTTC
CASSGGGTETYEQYF
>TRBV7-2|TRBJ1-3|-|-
TGTGCCAGCAGCTTATTGGGGATCTCTGGAAACACCATATATTTT
CASSLLGISGNTIYF
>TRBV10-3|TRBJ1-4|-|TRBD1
TGTGCCATCAGTGAGTCGACAGGGACTAATGAAAAACTGTTTTTT
CAISESTGTNEKLFF
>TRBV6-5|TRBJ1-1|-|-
TGTGCCAGCACTCTAGATTCCTCAGGGGACACTGAAGCTTTCTTT
CASTLDSSGDTEAFF
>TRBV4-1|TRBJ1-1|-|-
TGCGCCAGCAGCCGATTACCGGAGGGTTGGACTGAAGCTTTCTTT
CASSRLPEGWTEAFF
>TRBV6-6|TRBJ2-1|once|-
TGTGCCATCACACACACCGGGACATCCTCCTACAATGAGCAGTTCTTC
CAITHTGTSSYNEQFF
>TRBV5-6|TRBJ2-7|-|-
TGTGCCAGCAGCTTGGTTGTGTGGTCGGCGTCCTACGAGCAGTACTTC
CASSLVVWSASYEQYF
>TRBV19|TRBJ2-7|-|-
TGTGCCAGTAGTATATGGGCAGGGCGGATGGACGAGCAGTACTTC
CASSIWAGRMDEQYF
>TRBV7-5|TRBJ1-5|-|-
TGTGCCAGAAGCCGGTCCCGGGACAGGGATCGTCCGGGCCCCATTGGGCAGCCCCAGCATTTT
CARSRSRDRDRPGPIGQPQHF
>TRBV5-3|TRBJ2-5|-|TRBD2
TGTGCCAGAAGCTTTCGACTAGCCTACCAAGAGACCCAGTACTTC
CARSFRLAYQETQYF
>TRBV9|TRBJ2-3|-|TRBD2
TGTGCCAGCAGCGTAGTAGCGGGGGGGACAGATACGCAGTATTTT
CASSVVAGGTDTQYF
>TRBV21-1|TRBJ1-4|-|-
TGTGCCAGCAGCATCACCAGGGGGGATGCAACTAATGAAAAACTGTTTTTT
CASSITRGDATNEKLFF
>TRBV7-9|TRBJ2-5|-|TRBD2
TGTGCCAGCAGCTTAAAACTAGCGACGGAGACCCAGTACTTC
CASSLKLATETQYF
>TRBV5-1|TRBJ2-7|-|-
TGCGCCAGCAGCCTAGATCTAGGGGGTCCCTACTACGAGCAGTACTTC
CASSLDLGGPYYEQYF
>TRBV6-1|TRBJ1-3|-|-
TGTGCCAGCAGTGAGGTGAGATCTGGAAACACCATATATTTT
CASSEVRSGNTIYF
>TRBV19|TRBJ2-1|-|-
TGTGCCAGTAGACCCCGTGGCACCAACAATGAGCAGTTCTTC
CASRPRGTNNEQFF
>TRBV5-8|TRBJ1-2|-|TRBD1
TGTGCCAGCAGCCCGTACAGGGGAAAGGACTATGGCTACACCTTC
CASSPYRGKDYGYTF
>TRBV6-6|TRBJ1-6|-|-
TGTGCCAGCACCTTTGGACGAGATAATTCACCCCTCCACTTT
CASTFGRDNSPLHF
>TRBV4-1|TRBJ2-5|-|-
TGCGCCAGCAGCCAAGACCCCCCGGCAGGGGAGAAAGAGACCCAGTACTTC
CASSQDPPAGEKETQYF
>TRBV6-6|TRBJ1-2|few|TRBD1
TGTGCCAGCACGTGGGACAGGGAGAACTATGGCTACACCTTC
CASTWDRENYGYTF